The 7 T cell receptor beta chains reported below all come from one sample, sequenced in a study of CD8 T cells in Susac syndrome. Random hexamers served to reverse transcribe roughly 0.5 to 1 ug RNA. TCRdb used MiXCR to reprocess the immunoSEQ multiplex PCR reads, holding one entry per CDR3 protein. Of roughly 200,000 distinct CDR3 sequences listed, roughly 94% are singletons. Material: CD4+ T cells from PBMCs. These receptors were obtained from a human donor in good health.

The table lists this clonotype with a count of one. CDR3 nucleotide sequence: TGCGCCAGCAGCTGGGGACGGAACCAAGAGACCCAGTACTTC. Translating it yields CASSWGRNQETQYF. The rearrangement links TRBV5-1 to TRBJ2-5; the D gene could be TRBD1 or TRBD2 (5 bases each). The CDR3 sequence is 14 residues long. Trimming pared 3 bases from V and 0 bases from J, leaving 9 bases between. Looked up from germline, CDR1 is SGHRS and CDR2 is YFSETQ.

The rearrangement links TRBV20-1 to TRBJ1-5; 9 bases are a match to TRBD1. V was pared by 0 bases and J by 3 bases, with 6 bases of the junction left unmatched. The germline gives CDR1 DFQATT, CDR2 SNEGSKA (reference sequence). The CDR3 spans 16 residues. Here the CDR3 DNA reads TGCAGTGCTAGAGATTGGGACAGGGTTTACAATCAGCCCCAGCATTTT. Its translation is CSARDWDRVYNQPQHF.

V usage is TRBV20-1 and J usage is TRBJ2-1; 10 bases fit TRBD2. Germline CDR1 DFQATT, CDR2 SNEGSKA (reference sequence). V lost 5 bases to trimming and J lost 4 bases; unmatched junction nucleotides: 2. The CDR3 consists of 13 residues. The CDR3 DNA sequence: TGCAGTGCTCAGCGGGAGGGTTACAATGAGCAGTTCTTC. Residues: CSAQREGYNEQFF.

The chain joins TRBV20-1 to TRBJ2-1; 9 bases fit TRBD2. With V trimmed by 2 bases and J by 7 bases, 9 bases remained unmatched. Germline V gene data show CDR1 as DFQATT and CDR2 as SNEGSKA (reference sequence). This CDR3 comprises 15 residues. CDR3 sequence reads: CSARIGGRGTNEQFF. Written as DNA, the CDR3 is TGCAGTGCTAGAATCGGCGGGAGGGGTACAAATGAGCAGTTCTTC.

The J gene is TRBJ2-2, the V gene TRBV7-2; D is ambiguous. V was clipped by 4 bases and J by 11 bases, with 11 bases between them. The germline gives CDR1 SGHTA, CDR2 FQGNSA. This CDR3 has 12 residues. The CDR3 loop is CASSSFTRELFF. In nucleotides, the CDR3 is TGTGCCAGCAGCTCTTTCACCCGCGAGCTGTTTTTT.

V gene TRBV6-2 or TRBV6-3 combines with J gene TRBJ1-1, with 8 nucleotides matching TRBD1. This CDR3 is 17 amino acids long. With V trimmed by 5 bases and J by 0 bases, 11 bases remained unmatched. The germline V gene has CDR1 MNHEY and CDR2 SVGEGT. The CDR3 nucleotides read TGTGCCAGCAGTAGCAGATCTGACAGGGGATTGAACACTGAAGCTTTCTTT. As protein: CASSSRSDRGLNTEAFF.

The V gene is TRBV6-6, the J gene TRBJ2-1; D gene ambiguous. CDR1 MNHNY and CDR2 SVGAGI come from the germline V gene (reference sequence). The CDR3 contains 12 residues. The V gene lost 4 bases and the J gene lost 6 bases, with 7 bases spanning the gap. This chain's CDR3 is CASSSTANEQFF. The CDR3 DNA reads TGTGCCAGCAGTTCCACAGCCAATGAGCAGTTCTTC.